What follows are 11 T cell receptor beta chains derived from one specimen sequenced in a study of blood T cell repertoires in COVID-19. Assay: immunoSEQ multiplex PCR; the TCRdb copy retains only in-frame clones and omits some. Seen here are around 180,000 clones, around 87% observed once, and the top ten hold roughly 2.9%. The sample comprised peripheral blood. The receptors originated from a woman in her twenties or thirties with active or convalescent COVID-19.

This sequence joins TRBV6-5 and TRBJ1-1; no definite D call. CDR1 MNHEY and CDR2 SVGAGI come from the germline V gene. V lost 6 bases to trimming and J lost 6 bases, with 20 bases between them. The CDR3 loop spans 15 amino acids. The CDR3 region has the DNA TGTGCCAGCAGGGAGGTGGGCAGTCTAACCTCTGAAGCTTTCTTT. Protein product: CASREVGSLTSEAFF.

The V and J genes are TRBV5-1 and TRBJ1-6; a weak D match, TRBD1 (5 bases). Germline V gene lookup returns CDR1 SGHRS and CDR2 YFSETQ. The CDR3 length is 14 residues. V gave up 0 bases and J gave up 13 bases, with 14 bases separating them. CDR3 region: CASSLEGQSSPLHF. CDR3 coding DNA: TGCGCCAGCAGCTTGGAAGGACAATCGTCGCCCCTCCACTTT.

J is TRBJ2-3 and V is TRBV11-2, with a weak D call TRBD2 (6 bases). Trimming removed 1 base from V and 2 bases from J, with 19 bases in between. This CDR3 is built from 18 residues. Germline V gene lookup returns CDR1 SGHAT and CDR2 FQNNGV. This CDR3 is CASSLVGFGTGDTDTQYF. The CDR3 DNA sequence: TGTGCCAGCAGCTTAGTGGGCTTCGGGACTGGCGACACAGATACGCAGTATTTT.

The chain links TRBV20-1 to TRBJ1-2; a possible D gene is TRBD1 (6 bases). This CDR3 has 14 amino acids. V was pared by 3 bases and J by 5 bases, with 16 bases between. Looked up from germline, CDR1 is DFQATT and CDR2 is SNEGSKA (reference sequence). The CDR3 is CSASSRTVQYGYTF. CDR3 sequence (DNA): TGCAGTGCTAGTAGTCGGACAGTTCAGTATGGCTACACCTTC.

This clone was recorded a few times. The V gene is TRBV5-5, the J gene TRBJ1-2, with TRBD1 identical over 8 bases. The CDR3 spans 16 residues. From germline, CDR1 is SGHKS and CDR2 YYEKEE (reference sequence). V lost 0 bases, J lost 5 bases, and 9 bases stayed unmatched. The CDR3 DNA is TGTGCCAGCAGCTTGGGTGGACAGGGAACGAGGTATGGCTACACCTTC. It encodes CASSLGGQGTRYGYTF.

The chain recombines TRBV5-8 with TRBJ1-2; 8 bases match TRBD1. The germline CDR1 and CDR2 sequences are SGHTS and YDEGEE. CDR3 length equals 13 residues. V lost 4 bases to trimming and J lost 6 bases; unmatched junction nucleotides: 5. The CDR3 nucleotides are TGTGCCAGCAGCATTGACAGGGGCGATGGCTACACCTTC. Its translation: CASSIDRGDGYTF.

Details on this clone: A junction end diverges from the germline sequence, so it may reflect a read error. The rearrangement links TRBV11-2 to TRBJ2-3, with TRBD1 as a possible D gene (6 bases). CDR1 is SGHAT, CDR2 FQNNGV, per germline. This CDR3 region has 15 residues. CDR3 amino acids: CASRLGRKDRDTQYF. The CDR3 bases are TGTGCCAGCAGATTAGGCCGAAAGGACAGAGATACGCAGTATTTT.

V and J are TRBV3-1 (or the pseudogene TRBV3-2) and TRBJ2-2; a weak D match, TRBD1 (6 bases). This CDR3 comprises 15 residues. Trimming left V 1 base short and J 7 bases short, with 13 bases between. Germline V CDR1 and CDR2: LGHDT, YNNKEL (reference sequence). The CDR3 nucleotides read TGTGCCAGCAGCCAAGCGGCAGGGGCCGGCGGGGAGCTGTTTTTT. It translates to CASSQAAGAGGELFF.

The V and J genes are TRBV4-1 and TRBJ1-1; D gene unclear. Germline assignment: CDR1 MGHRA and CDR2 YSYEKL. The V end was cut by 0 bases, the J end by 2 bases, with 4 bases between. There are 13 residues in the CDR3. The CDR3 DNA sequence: TGCGCCAGCAGCCAAGATTTAAACACTGAAGCTTTCTTT. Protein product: CASSQDLNTEAFF.

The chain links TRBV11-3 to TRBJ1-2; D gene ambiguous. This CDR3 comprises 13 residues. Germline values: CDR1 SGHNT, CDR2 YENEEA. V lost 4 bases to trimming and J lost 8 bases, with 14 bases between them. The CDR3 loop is CASSSAGEDGYTF. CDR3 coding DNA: TGTGCCAGCAGCTCGGCCGGGGAAGACGGCTACACCTTC.

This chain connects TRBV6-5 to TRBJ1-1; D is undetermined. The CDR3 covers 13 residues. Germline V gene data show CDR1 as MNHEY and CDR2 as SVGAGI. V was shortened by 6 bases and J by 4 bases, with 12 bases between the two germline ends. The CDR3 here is CASRREPGTEAFF. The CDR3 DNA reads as TGTGCCAGCAGGAGGGAGCCGGGCACTGAAGCTTTCTTT.